These 19 T cell receptor beta chains were sequenced from one sample in a study of glioma-infiltrating T cells after dendritic cell vaccination. The time point: after dendritic cell vaccination, including at tumor progression/relapse. Libraries were prepared by immunoSEQ multiplex PCR; TCRdb keeps only in-frame clonotypes and omits some of them. The sample records 45,000 to 60,000 clones, just under 85% being singletons. This material consisted of blood, taken after dendritic cell vaccination. The receptors here all came from a human donor with glioblastoma.

CDR3: CASRYTGTETYEQYF. CDR3 DNA: TGTGCCAGCAGATATACCGGGACTGAGACCTACGAGCAGTACTTC. This chain links TRBV6-1 with TRBJ2-7; a possible D gene is TRBD2 (6 bases). Per germline, CDR1 MNHNS and CDR2 SASEGT. The CDR3 is 15 residues long. V shed 6 bases and J shed 2 bases, with 17 bases lying between them.

V and J are TRBV5-4 and TRBJ2-3; 7 nucleotides align to TRBD1. The V and J ends lost 4 bases and 4 bases, in that order; junction bases with no gene match: 6. The CDR3 has 14 residues. Germline V lookup: CDR1 SGHNT, CDR2 YYREEE (reference sequence). Here the CDR3 reads CASSARQGSDTQYF. The CDR3, as DNA: TGTGCCAGCAGCGCGCGACAGGGATCAGATACGCAGTATTTT.

The chain has TRBV11-3 and TRBJ2-1; D gene uncertain. CDR3 length: 12 amino acids. From germline, CDR1 is SGHNT and CDR2 YENEEA. V lost 5 bases and J lost 1, with 3 bases in between. Written as DNA, the CDR3 is TGTGCCAGCAGCCTTTCCTACAATGAGCAGTTCTTC. As protein: CASSLSYNEQFF.

The chain has TRBV15 and TRBJ2-5; 10 positions match TRBD2. Germline V gene data show CDR1 as LNHNV and CDR2 as YYDKDF (reference sequence). V lost 4 bases and J lost 7; bases outside the gene matches: 6. The length of the CDR3 is 14 residues. The CDR3 DNA sequence: TGTGCCACCAGCAAAGGGACTAGCGCGGCGACCCAGTACTTC. Translated: CATSKGTSAATQYF. Based on the CDR3 plus reference TRBV15 and TRBJ2-5, the full variable domain is DAMVIQNPRYQVTQFGKPVTLSCSQTLNHNVMYWYQQKSSQAPKLLFHYYDKDFNNEADTPDNFQSRRPNTSFCFLDIRSPGLGDTAMYLCATSKGTSAATQYFGPGTRLLVL.

This clone was detected a few times. V and J are TRBV6-1 and TRBJ2-7; 7 bases map to TRBD1. There are 11 residues in the CDR3. Germline CDR1 MNHNS, CDR2 SASEGT. CDR3 sequence reads: CTVQGFDEQYF. For the CDR3, the DNA is TGTACAGTACAGGGGTTCGACGAGCAGTACTTC.

This clone appeared a single time. The chain carries TRBV5-1 and TRBJ1-6, with TRBD1 as a possible D gene (6 bases). CDR1 is SGHRS and CDR2 is YFSETQ in the germline V gene. Trimming removed 3 bases at V and 9 bases at J, with 10 bases between. The CDR3 spans 13 residues. The CDR3 coding sequence is TGCGCCAGCAGCTCCGGACAGCCTTCACCCCTCCACTTT. Protein: CASSSGQPSPLHF.

V gene TRBV9 combines with J gene TRBJ2-1; D might be TRBD1 (5 bases). Trimming removed 3 bases from V and 8 bases from J, with 9 bases in between. CDR1 and CDR2 from the germline V gene are SGDLS and YYNGEE. The CDR3 is made up of 12 amino acids. Here the CDR3 DNA reads TGTGCCAGCAGCGCTCAGGGATATGAGCAGTTCTTC. Protein sequence: CASSAQGYEQFF. Using reference TRBV9 and TRBJ2-1 for the parts outside the CDR3, the full variable domain is DSGVTQTPKHLITATGQRVTLRCSPRSGDLSVYWYQQSLDQGLQFLIQYYNGEERAKGNILERFSAQQFPDLHSELNLSSLELGDSALYFCASSAQGYEQFFGPGTRLTVL.

This chain connects TRBV2 to TRBJ1-2; D is uncertain. This CDR3 is built from 12 residues. V was pared by 2 bases and J by 6 bases, with 7 bases between. CDR1 and CDR2 from the germline V gene are SNHLY and FYNNEI. CDR3 region: CASSEQVDGYTF. CDR3 nucleotide sequence: TGTGCCAGCAGTGAACAGGTTGATGGCTACACCTTC.

The chain combines TRBV13 with TRBJ1-5, with 9 nucleotides matching TRBD1. V trimming: 5 bases; J trimming: 0 bases; junction bases outside the gene matches: 5. Per the germline V gene, CDR1 is PRHDT and CDR2 is FYEKMQ (reference sequence). The CDR3 runs 16 residues. Here the CDR3 reads CASSPGTGHSNQPQHF. CDR3 in DNA: TGTGCCAGCAGCCCTGGGACAGGGCATAGCAATCAGCCCCAGCATTTT.

The chain couples TRBV4-1 to TRBJ2-7; D possibly corresponds to TRBD1 (6 bases). The germline V gene has CDR1 MGHRA and CDR2 YSYEKL. The V and J ends lost 0 bases and 5 bases respectively, with 14 bases between them. The CDR3 totals 15 residues. As DNA, the CDR3 is TGCGCCAGCAGCCAAGATGCTGGGGGCGATAACGAGCAGTACTTC. Protein: CASSQDAGGDNEQYF.

This chain uses TRBV7-2 with TRBJ1-1; D gene uncertain. V dropped 1 base and J dropped 6 bases, with 12 bases sitting between them. Germline lookup yields CDR1 SGHTA and CDR2 FQGNSA. The CDR3 runs 14 residues. CDR3 DNA: TGTGCCAGCAGCTTAGGGGTTGTGGGCTCTGAAGCTTTCTTT. It translates to CASSLGVVGSEAFF. The full variable domain, completed using reference TRBV7-2 and TRBJ1-1, is GAGVSQSPSNKVTEKGKDVELRCDPISGHTALYWYRQSLGQGLEFLIYFQGNSAPDKSGLPSDRFSAERTGGSVSTLTIQRTQQEDSAVYLCASSLGVVGSEAFFGQGTRLTVV.

This chain joins TRBV5-1 and TRBJ1-2, with D perhaps TRBD1 (6 bases). V was shortened by 5 bases and J by 8 bases, with 16 bases between the two germline ends. The CDR3 sequence is 13 residues long. Germline CDR1 SGHRS, CDR2 YFSETQ. The CDR3 region is CASSPGTRLGYTF. CDR3 coding DNA: TGCGCCAGCAGTCCCGGGACACGGTTGGGCTACACCTTC.

The chain has TRBV5-4 and TRBJ2-7, with D possibly matching TRBD2 (6 bases). V shed 4 bases and J shed 4 bases, with 6 bases lying between them. CDR1 is SGHNT, CDR2 YYREEE, per germline (reference sequence). The CDR3 is made up of 11 amino acids. The CDR3 loop reads CASSGGYEQYF. The CDR3 coding sequence is TGTGCCAGCAGCGGGGGGTACGAGCAGTACTTC.

The chain uses TRBV4-2 and TRBJ2-3; 15 nucleotides agree with TRBD2. Trimming at V came to 0 bases and at J to 1 base, leaving 11 bases not matched to a gene. The CDR3 is 21 residues long. The germline CDR1 and CDR2 sequences are LGHNA and YNFKEQ. CDR3 coding DNA: TGTGCCAGCAGCCAAGATCCCTACTGGACTAGCGGGGGGGCCGGCACAGATACGCAGTATTTT. Its translation: CASSQDPYWTSGGAGTDTQYF.

V gene TRBV11-3 combines with J gene TRBJ2-4; D uncertain. The CDR3 is 15 residues long. Germline V CDR1 and CDR2: SGHNT, YENEEA. V lost 0 bases and J lost 2, with 8 bases in between. CDR3 protein: CASSLEMGSKNIQYF. In nucleotides, the CDR3 is TGTGCCAGCAGCTTAGAGATGGGCTCCAAAAACATTCAGTACTTC.

The V call is TRBV19, the J call TRBJ2-2, with TRBD2 as a possible D gene (5 bases). The germline V gene has CDR1 LNHDA and CDR2 SQIVND (reference sequence). V lost 5 bases and J 6 bases, leaving 10 bases between the germline ends. The CDR3 has 13 amino acids. This CDR3 is CASSQGGSGELFF. DNA for the CDR3: TGTGCCAGTAGTCAAGGAGGATCCGGGGAGCTGTTTTTT.

This chain connects TRBV21-1 to TRBJ1-2; the table's D call of TRBD1 was not tested on the DNA. TRBV21-1 is a known pseudogene. CDR3 size: 15 residues. CDR3 nucleotide sequence: TGTGCCAGCCTTCTCTCAGGGGAGTGCGGCTATGGCTACACCTTC. Protein sequence: CASLLSGECGYGYTF.

With regard to this clone: One junction end does not reproduce the germline sequence, and a read error may be involved. The chain recombines TRBV6-5 with TRBJ1-1; D possibly corresponds to TRBD1 (5 bases). CDR1 is MNHEY, CDR2 SVGAGI, per germline. CDR3 length: 11 amino acids. The CDR3 bases are TGTGCCAGCATTATTGGGGCTGAAGCCTTCTTT. It translates to CASIIGAEAFF.

The chain combines TRBV4-1 with TRBJ2-2; 8 bases are shared with TRBD2. The CDR3 runs 14 residues. The V segment lost 4 bases and the J segment 7 bases; nucleotides outside the gene matches: 5. Germline CDR1 is MGHRA and CDR2 is YSYEKL. CDR3 bases: TGCGCCAGCAGCCCCGGCGGGGGGAACGGGGAGCTGTTTTTT. Protein product: CASSPGGGNGELFF.